What follows are 18 T cell receptor beta chains derived from one specimen sequenced in a study of beta chain features in type 1 diabetes. The investigators reverse transcribed all of the isolated RNA, so they sequenced expressed TCRB transcripts. Clones were read by immunoSEQ multiplex PCR, and TCRdb kept only the in-frame ones, dropping some. The table lists hundreds of thousands of clones, about a sixth of them singletons. The sequencing input was naive CD4+ T cells from blood. These receptors were collected from a man aged 18 to 29 in good health.

This clone was recorded a few times. This chain links TRBV5-4 with TRBJ1-3; the D is unclear. The CDR3 totals 15 residues. V was shortened by 4 bases and J by 2 bases, with 13 bases between the two germline ends. The germline V gene encodes CDR1 SGHNT and CDR2 YYREEE (reference sequence). CDR3 amino acids: CASSADSLAGNTIYF. The CDR3 DNA reads TGTGCCAGCAGCGCGGACTCTTTGGCTGGAAACACCATATATTTT.

The chain's CDR3 is CASSAWTGPLSGNEQFF. Written as DNA, the CDR3 is TGCGCCAGCAGCGCCTGGACAGGTCCTCTGTCGGGCAATGAGCAGTTCTTC. The chain couples TRBV5-1 to TRBJ2-1, with TRBD1 identical over 7 bases. The CDR3 is 17 residues long. CDR1 and CDR2 (germline): SGHRS, YFSETQ. Germline trimming cut 4 bases from V and 6 bases from J; bases unmatched to any gene: 16.

Worth noting for this clone: Because the CDR3's place on the DNA is in doubt, the DNA is left out and the CDR3 is given as listed by TCRdb. The genes are TRBV28 and TRBJ2-5; whether TRBD1, the table's D call, matches the DNA was not checked. The germline V gene has CDR1 MDHEN and CDR2 SYDVKM. The CDR3 length equals 14 residues, ends included. The CDR3 protein is CASSSSDRGEAQYF.

The sample holds a few counts of this clone. This chain joins TRBV9 and TRBJ1-1, with 7 bases lining up with TRBD1. Trimming at V came to 4 bases and at J to 2 bases, leaving 8 bases not matched to a gene. The CDR3 consists of 15 residues. The germline CDR1 and CDR2 sequences are SGDLS and YYNGEE. Written as DNA, the CDR3 is TGTGCCAGCAGCTTTACTGGGACAGCCAACACTGAAGCTTTCTTT. Translation: CASSFTGTANTEAFF.

This clone occurred a few times. The V and J genes are TRBV7-3 and TRBJ1-2; 12 bases match TRBD1. The CDR3 length is 13 residues. V shed 4 bases, J shed 11 bases, and the junction held 5 bases outside the gene matches. The germline V gene encodes CDR1 SGHTA and CDR2 FQGTGA. The CDR3 sequence is CASSSGQGAPYTF. In nucleotides, the CDR3 is TGTGCCAGCAGCTCGGGACAGGGGGCACCGTACACCTTC. Variable domain in full (rest from reference TRBV7-3 and TRBJ1-2): GAGVSQTPSNKVTEKGKYVELRCDPISGHTALYWYRQSLGQGPEFLIYFQGTGAADDSGLPNDRFFAVRPEGSVSTLKIQRTERGDSAVYLCASSSGQGAPYTFGSGTRLTVV.

In its sample, this clone was seen a few times. The chain carries TRBV6-6 and TRBJ2-1; TRBD1 matches at 8 bases. CDR1 and CDR2 from the germline V gene are MNHNY and SVGAGI (reference sequence). The CDR3 contains 16 residues. Trimming cost V 0 bases and J 4 bases; bases outside gene matches: 5. The CDR3 region is CASSYSGTGRYNEQFF. CDR3 sequence (DNA): TGTGCCAGCAGTTACTCCGGGACAGGCCGTTACAATGAGCAGTTCTTC.

Only a few counts were recorded for this clone. This chain joins TRBV29-1 and TRBJ1-5; 7 bases line up with TRBD1. With 5 bases clipped from V and 2 bases from J, the junction kept 9 bases outside the gene matches. The CDR3 has 15 residues. The germline CDR1 and CDR2 sequences are SQVTM and ANQGSEA. Written as DNA, the CDR3 is TGCAGCGTTACTCAGGGGGTTGGTGGCAATCAGCCCCAGCATTTT. Translated: CSVTQGVGGNQPQHF.

This clone was counted a few times. The chain links TRBV2 to TRBJ2-3; D is possibly TRBD2 (7 bases). The ends were cut back, 3 bases at V and 1 base at J, with 11 bases in the middle. The CDR3 has 15 amino acids. Germline lookup yields CDR1 SNHLY and CDR2 FYNNEI. CDR3: CASSDGGGGTDTQYF. The CDR3 nucleotides are TGTGCCAGCAGTGACGGCGGGGGCGGCACAGATACGCAGTATTTT. Complete variable domain (other parts from reference TRBV2 and TRBJ2-3): EPEVTQTPSHQVTQMGQEVILRCVPISNHLYFYWYRQILGQKVEFLVSFYNNEISEKSEIFDDQFSVERPDGSNFTLKIRSTKLEDSAMYFCASSDGGGGTDTQYFGPGTRLTVL.

The chain carries TRBV7-9 and TRBJ2-1; D unresolved. Germline V gene lookup returns CDR1 SEHNR and CDR2 FQNEAQ (reference sequence). Between the trimmed V and J ends, which lost 6 bases and 0 bases, there was a span of 15 bases. The CDR3 contains 16 residues. The CDR3, as DNA: TGTGCCAGCAGTGCACAATTCTGGGGCTCCTACAATGAGCAGTTCTTC. Protein product: CASSAQFWGSYNEQFF.

This clone was counted only a few times. The chain links TRBV5-1 to TRBJ2-3, with 8 bases that match TRBD2. V lost 4 bases to trimming and J lost 4 bases; unmatched junction nucleotides: 11. The CDR3 has 16 residues. Germline V gene lookup returns CDR1 SGHRS and CDR2 YFSETQ. This CDR3 is CASSVRVAGIADTQYF. The CDR3 DNA is TGCGCCAGCAGCGTCAGGGTAGCGGGGATCGCAGATACGCAGTATTTT. Using reference TRBV5-1 and TRBJ2-3 for the parts outside the CDR3, the full variable domain is KAGVTQTPRYLIKTRGQQVTLSCSPISGHRSVSWYQQTPGQGLQFLFEYFSETQRNKGNFPGRFSGRQFSNSRSEMNVSTLELGDSALYLCASSVRVAGIADTQYFGPGTRLTVL.

The chain uses TRBV6-6 and TRBJ2-3; tentative D call: TRBD2 (6 bases). Germline CDR1 is MNHNY and CDR2 is SVGAGI (reference sequence). Trimming shortened V by 2 bases and J by 2 bases, and 11 bases separated the two germline ends. The CDR3 spans 15 residues. This CDR3 reads CASSYAGFTTDTQYF. Here the CDR3 DNA reads TGTGCCAGCAGTTACGCGGGATTCACCACAGATACGCAGTATTTT.

The chain employs TRBV6-5 and TRBJ1-2; 7 bases fit TRBD1. CDR1 is MNHEY and CDR2 is SVGAGI in the germline V gene. The CDR3 spans 13 residues. V dropped 6 bases and J dropped 2; count of bases not matched to a gene: 3. CDR3 in DNA: TGTGCCAGCAGGGGGGGACAGAACTATGGCTACACCTTC. It codes for CASRGGQNYGYTF.

This clone has a handful of counts. The chain has TRBV19 and TRBJ2-2, with unresolved D. Trimming removed 3 bases at V and 7 bases at J, with 15 bases between. Germline-derived CDR1 and CDR2 are LNHDA and SQIVND (reference sequence). The CDR3 has 15 residues. The CDR3 reads CASSIRAQGLGELFF. CDR3 DNA: TGTGCCAGTAGTATCCGGGCCCAAGGTCTCGGGGAGCTGTTTTTT.

The chain couples TRBV28 to TRBJ2-4; a possible D gene is TRBD2 (5 bases). The CDR3 runs 14 residues. The germline gives CDR1 MDHEN, CDR2 SYDVKM. With 7 bases removed from V and 8 bases from J, the gap between germline ends came to 18 bases. In nucleotides, the CDR3 is TGTGCCAGCAAGCCGGACGCCCTGAGGGACATTCAGTACTTC. This codes for CASKPDALRDIQYF.

The chain links TRBV7-3 to TRBJ1-5; 9 bases agree with TRBD1. The CDR3 spans 13 residues. Germline lookup yields CDR1 SGHTA and CDR2 FQGTGA. V lost 4 bases to trimming and J lost 6 bases; unmatched junction nucleotides: 1. The CDR3 DNA follows: TGTGCCAGCAGCTCGACAGGGGGTCAGCCCCAGCATTTT. It translates to CASSSTGGQPQHF.

This clone was picked up a small number of times. This rearrangement joins TRBV6-5 to TRBJ2-7; perhaps TRBD1 as D (6 bases). The CDR3 length is 13 residues. Germline CDR1 is MNHEY and CDR2 is SVGAGI. Trimming took off 5 bases at V and 8 bases at J, with 16 bases between the two ends. CDR3 nucleotides: TGTGCCAGCAGTCCCACGGACAGCTTCAAGCAGTACTTC. Translation: CASSPTDSFKQYF.

This clone was recorded a few times. The gene calls are TRBV5-6 and TRBJ2-2; D is uncertain. The CDR3 totals 15 residues. V dropped 1 base and J dropped 4 bases, with 11 bases sitting between them. Germline assignment: CDR1 SGHDT and CDR2 YYEEEE. The CDR3 loop is CASSLFPGSTGELFF. The CDR3 DNA reads as TGTGCCAGCAGCTTGTTCCCCGGATCCACCGGGGAGCTGTTTTTT.

This clone was recorded a few times. This chain uses TRBV29-1 with TRBJ2-2; 8 bases match TRBD1. Germline V gene data show CDR1 as SQVTM and CDR2 as ANQGSEA. Trimming removed 5 bases from V and 4 bases from J; junction bases left unmatched: 9. The CDR3 length is 15 residues. DNA for the CDR3: TGCAGCGTTCCCTCCCAGGGGGCGGGCACCGGGGAGCTGTTTTTT. Amino acids: CSVPSQGAGTGELFF.